One sample yielded the 3 T cell receptor beta chains listed below, sequenced in a study of post-analysis software for immune sequencing data. Presence of unique molecular identifiers characterized the TCR beta cDNA libraries. TCRdb reprocessed the PCR reads with MiXCR, giving one entry per CDR3 protein. The table has around 440,000 distinct CDR3 sequences, approximately 46% seen once. Antigens for these TCRs are unknown. Study-wide points: In patients, about five TRBV segments were more frequent than in controls, with TRBV5-6, TRBV5-1 and TRBV20-1 among them.

Material for sequencing was blood. These receptors all come from a girl aged 10 to 17 with multiple sclerosis.

This clonotype was seen only once. Written as DNA, the CDR3 is TGCAGTGCTGGGGGCCCTTTGCAAGAGACCCAGTACTTC. It codes for CSAGGPLQETQYF. V usage is TRBV20-1 and J usage is TRBJ2-5; TRBD1 might be the D (6 bases). The V gene's germline CDR1 is DFQATT and CDR2 SNEGSKA (reference sequence). There are 13 residues in the CDR3. V was pared by 5 bases and J by 2 bases, with 12 bases between.

In its sample, this clonotype was seen a few times. This rearrangement joins TRBV28 to TRBJ2-7, with 9 bases that match TRBD2. TRBJ2-5 explains the end of the DNA better; the J call may be wrong. CDR1 is MDHEN and CDR2 is SYDVKM in the germline V gene. The CDR3 consists of 14 residues. DNA of the CDR3: TGTGCCAGCAGCTTAGCGGGAGAGGGCGAGACCCAGTACTTC. It yields the protein CASSLAGEGETQYF.

This clonotype was seen only once. A read error may produce the germline difference seen at one junction end. The chain combines TRBV4-1 with TRBJ1-1, with D uncertain. There are 14 residues in the CDR3. Germline V CDR1 and CDR2: MGHRA, YSYEKL. The CDR3 bases are TGCGCCAGCGGCCACCCTTCGGACTCGCCGATTACTTTCTTT. Protein: CASGHPSDSPITFF.